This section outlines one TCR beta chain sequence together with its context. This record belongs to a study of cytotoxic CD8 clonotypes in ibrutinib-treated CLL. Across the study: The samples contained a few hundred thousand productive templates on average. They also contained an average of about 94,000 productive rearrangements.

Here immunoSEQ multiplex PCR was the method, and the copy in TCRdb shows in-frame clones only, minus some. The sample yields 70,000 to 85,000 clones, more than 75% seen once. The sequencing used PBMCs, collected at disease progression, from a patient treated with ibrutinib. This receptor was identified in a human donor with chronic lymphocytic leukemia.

CDR3 DNA sequence: TGTGCCAGCTCACTCCGGGACAGGGGCCCCTACGAGCAGTACTTC. The encoded protein is CASSLRDRGPYEQYF. This chain uses TRBV18 with TRBJ2-7; TRBD1 matches 10 bases. CDR3 length: 15 amino acids. The J segment lost 2 bases and the V segment lost 4 bases, leaving 5 bases of the junction unmatched. Germline V gives CDR1 KGHSH, CDR2 LQKENI.